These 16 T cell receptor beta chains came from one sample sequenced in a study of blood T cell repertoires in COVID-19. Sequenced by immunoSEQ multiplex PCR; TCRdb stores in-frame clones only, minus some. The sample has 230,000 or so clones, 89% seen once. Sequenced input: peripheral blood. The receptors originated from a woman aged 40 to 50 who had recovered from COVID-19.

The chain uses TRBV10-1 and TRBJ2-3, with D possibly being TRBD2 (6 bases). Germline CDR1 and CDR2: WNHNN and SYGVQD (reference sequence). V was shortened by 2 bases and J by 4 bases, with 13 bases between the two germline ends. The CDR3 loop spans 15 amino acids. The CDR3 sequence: CASSEDGGEADTQYF. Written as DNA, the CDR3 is TGCGCCAGCAGTGAGGACGGGGGAGAGGCAGATACGCAGTATTTT.

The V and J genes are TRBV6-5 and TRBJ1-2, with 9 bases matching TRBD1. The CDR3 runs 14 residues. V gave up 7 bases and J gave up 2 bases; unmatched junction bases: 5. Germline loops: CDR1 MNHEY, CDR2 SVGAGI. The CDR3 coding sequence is TGTGCCAGCATCCCGGGACAGGGCAACTATGGCTACACCTTC. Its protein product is CASIPGQGNYGYTF.

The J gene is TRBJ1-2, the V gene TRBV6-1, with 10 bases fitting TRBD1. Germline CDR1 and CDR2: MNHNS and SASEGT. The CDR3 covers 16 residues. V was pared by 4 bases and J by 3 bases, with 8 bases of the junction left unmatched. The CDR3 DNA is TGTGCCAGCAGTGCAGAGGGACAGGGGATTGACTATGGCTACACCTTC. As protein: CASSAEGQGIDYGYTF.

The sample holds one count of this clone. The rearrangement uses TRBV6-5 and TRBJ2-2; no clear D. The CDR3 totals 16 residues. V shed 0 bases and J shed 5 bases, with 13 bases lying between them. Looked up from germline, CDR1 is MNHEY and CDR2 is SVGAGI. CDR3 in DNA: TGTGCCAGCAGTTACTCGATGGTAGCTGGGACCGGGGAGCTGTTTTTT. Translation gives CASSYSMVAGTGELFF.

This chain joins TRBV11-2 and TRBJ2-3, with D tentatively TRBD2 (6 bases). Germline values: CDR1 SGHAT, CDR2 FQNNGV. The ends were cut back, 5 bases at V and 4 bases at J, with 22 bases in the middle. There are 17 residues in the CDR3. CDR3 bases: TGTGCCAGCAGCCCCCGGGGGACCCCCCTTTGGGCAGATACGCAGTATTTT. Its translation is CASSPRGTPLWADTQYF.

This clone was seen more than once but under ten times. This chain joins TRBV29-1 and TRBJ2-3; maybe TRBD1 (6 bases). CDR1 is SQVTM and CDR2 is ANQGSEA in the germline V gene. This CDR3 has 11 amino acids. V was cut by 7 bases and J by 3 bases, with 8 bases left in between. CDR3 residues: CSAQGTDTQYF. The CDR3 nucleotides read TGCAGCGCACAGGGAACAGATACGCAGTATTTT.

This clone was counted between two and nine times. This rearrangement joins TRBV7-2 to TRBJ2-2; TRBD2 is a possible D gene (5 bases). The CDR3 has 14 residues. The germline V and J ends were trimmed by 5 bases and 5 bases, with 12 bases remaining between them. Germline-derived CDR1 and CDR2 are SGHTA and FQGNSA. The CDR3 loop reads CASSTGLSTGELFF. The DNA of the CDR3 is TGTGCCAGCAGCACCGGACTGTCAACCGGGGAGCTGTTTTTT. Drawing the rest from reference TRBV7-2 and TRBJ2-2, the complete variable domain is GAGVSQSPSNKVTEKGKDVELRCDPISGHTALYWYRQSLGQGLEFLIYFQGNSAPDKSGLPSDRFSAERTGGSVSTLTIQRTQQEDSAVYLCASSTGLSTGELFFGEGSRLTVL.

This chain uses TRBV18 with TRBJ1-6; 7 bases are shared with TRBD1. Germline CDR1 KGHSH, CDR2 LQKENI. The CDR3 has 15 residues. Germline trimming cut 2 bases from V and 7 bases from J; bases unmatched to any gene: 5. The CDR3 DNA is TGTGCCAGCTCACCAATCCGGGACAGCAATTCACCCCTCCACTTT. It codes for CASSPIRDSNSPLHF.

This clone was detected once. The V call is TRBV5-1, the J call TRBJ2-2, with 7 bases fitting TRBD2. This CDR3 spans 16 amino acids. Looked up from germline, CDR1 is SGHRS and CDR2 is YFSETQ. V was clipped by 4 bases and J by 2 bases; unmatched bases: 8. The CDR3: CASSPLGGGNTGELFF. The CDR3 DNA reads TGCGCCAGCAGCCCCCTGGGCGGGGGTAACACCGGGGAGCTGTTTTTT.

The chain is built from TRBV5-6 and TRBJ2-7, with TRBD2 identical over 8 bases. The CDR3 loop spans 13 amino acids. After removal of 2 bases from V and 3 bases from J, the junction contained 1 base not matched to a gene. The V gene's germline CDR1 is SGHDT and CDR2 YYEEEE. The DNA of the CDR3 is TGTGCCAGCAGCTTTCGGGGGGGCTACGAGCAGTACTTC. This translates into CASSFRGGYEQYF.

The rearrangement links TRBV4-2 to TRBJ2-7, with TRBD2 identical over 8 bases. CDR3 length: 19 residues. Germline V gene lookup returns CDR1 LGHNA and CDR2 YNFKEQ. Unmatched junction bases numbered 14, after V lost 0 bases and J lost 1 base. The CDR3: CASSQDWIPGSGVSYEQYF. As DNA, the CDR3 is TGTGCCAGCAGCCAAGATTGGATCCCAGGTAGCGGGGTTTCCTACGAGCAGTACTTC.

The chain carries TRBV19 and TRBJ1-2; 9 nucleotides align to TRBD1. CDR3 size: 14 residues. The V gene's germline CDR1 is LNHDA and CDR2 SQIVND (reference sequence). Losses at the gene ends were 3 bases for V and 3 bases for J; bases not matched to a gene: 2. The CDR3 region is CASSMDRGYYGYTF. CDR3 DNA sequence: TGTGCCAGTAGTATGGACAGGGGTTACTATGGCTACACCTTC.

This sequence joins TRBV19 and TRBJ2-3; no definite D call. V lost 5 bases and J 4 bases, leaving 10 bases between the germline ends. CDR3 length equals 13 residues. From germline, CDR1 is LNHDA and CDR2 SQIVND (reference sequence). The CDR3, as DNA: TGTGCCAGTAGTGACTCTTTGTCAGATACGCAGTATTTT. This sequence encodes CASSDSLSDTQYF.

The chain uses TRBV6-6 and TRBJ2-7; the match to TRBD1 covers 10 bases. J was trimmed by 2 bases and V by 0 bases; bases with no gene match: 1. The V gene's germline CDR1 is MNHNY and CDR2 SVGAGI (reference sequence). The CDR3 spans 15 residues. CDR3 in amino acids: CASSYSGQGTYEQYV. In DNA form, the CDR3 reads TGTGCCAGCAGTTACTCGGGACAGGGGACCTACGAGCAGTACGTC.

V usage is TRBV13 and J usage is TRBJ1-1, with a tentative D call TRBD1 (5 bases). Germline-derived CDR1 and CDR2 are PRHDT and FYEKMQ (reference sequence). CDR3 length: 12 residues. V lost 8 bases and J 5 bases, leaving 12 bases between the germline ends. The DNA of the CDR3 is TGTGCCAGCCGGAGGGGTCAAACTGAAGCTTTCTTT. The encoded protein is CASRRGQTEAFF.

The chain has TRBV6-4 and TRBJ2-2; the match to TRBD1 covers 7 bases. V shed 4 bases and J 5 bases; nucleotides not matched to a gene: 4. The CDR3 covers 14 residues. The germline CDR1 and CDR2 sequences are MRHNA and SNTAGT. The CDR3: CASSGDSRTGELFF. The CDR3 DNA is TGTGCCAGCAGTGGGGACAGTAGGACCGGGGAGCTGTTTTTT.